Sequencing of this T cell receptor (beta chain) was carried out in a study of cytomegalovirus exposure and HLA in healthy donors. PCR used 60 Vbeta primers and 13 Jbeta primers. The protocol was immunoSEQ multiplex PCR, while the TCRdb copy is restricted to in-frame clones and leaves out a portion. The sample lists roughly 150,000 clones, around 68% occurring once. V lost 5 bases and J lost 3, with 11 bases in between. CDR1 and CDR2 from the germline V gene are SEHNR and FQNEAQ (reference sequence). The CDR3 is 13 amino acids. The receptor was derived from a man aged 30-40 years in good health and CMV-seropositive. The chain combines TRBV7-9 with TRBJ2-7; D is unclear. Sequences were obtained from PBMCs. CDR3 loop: CASSQTGFYEQYF. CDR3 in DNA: TGTGCCAGCAGCCAGACTGGGTTCTACGAGCAGTACTTC. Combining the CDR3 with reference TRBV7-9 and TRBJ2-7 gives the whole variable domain DTGVSQNPRHKITKRGQNVTFRCDPISEHNRLYWYRQTLGQGPEFLTYFQNEAQLEKSRLLSDRFSAERPKGSFSTLEIQRTEQGDSAMYLCASSQTGFYEQYFGPGTRLTVT.